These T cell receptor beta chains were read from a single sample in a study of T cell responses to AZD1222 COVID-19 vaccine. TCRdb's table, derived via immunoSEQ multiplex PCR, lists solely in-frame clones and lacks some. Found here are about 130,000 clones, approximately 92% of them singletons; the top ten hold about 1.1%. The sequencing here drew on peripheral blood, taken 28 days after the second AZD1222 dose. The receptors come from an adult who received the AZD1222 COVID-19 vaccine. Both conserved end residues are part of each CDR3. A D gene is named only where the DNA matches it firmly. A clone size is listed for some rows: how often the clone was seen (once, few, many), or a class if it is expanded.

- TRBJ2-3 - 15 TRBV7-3 TGTGCCAGCAGCTCCTACCAGAACGGAGGAGATACGCAGTATTTT CASSSYQNGGDTQYF
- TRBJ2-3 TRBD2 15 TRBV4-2 TGTGCCAGCAGCCAAGGGTTAGCGGGAGAAGATACGCAGTATTTT CASSQGLAGEDTQYF
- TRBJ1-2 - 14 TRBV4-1 TGCGCCAGCAGCCAAGATTACGGTCGCTATGGCTACACCTTC CASSQDYGRYGYTF
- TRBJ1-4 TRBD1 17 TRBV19 TGTGCCAGTATGGTCGGACAGGACCCTGCAACTAATGAAAAACTGTTTTTT CASMVGQDPATNEKLFF
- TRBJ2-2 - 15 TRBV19 TGTGCCAGTAGTATCATGACGCTGAACACCGGGGAGCTGTTTTTT CASSIMTLNTGELFF
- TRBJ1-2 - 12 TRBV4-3 TGCGCCAGCAGCCAAGACGGACTTGGCTACACCTTC CASSQDGLGYTF
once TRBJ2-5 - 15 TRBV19 TGTGCCAGTAGTATAGGGGGCCCCGCGGGAGAGACCCAGTACTTC CASSIGGPAGETQYF
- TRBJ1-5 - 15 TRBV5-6 TGTGCCAGCAGCACCGGTTGGGGCAACAATCAGCCCCAGCATTTT CASSTGWGNNQPQHF
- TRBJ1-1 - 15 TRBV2 TGTGCCAGCAGTCCGACAGGCCTCTCAGGGACTGAAGCTTTCTTT CASSPTGLSGTEAFF
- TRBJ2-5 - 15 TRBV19 TGTGCCAGTAGTATGGCGGCAGGTGGCCTCGAGACCCAGTACTTC CASSMAAGGLETQYF
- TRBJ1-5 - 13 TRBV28 TGTGCCAGCAGTTTGAACAGAAATCAGCCCCAGCATTTT CASSLNRNQPQHF
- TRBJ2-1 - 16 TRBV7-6 TGTGCCAGCAGCTTGGAATCTAGCGCGATTCAATCTGAGCAGTTCTTC CASSLESSAIQSEQFF
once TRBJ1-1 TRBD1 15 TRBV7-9 TGTGCCAGCAGCCTGCAACAGGGGACGAGAACTGAAGCTTTCTTT CASSLQQGTRTEAFF
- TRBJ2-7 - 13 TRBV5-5 TGTGCCAGCAGCTTTGCCAGGGGTGGGGCGCGGTACTTC CASSFARGGARYF
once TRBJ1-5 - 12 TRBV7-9 TGTGCCAGCAGCGACACCAATCAGCCCCAGCATTTT CASSDTNQPQHF
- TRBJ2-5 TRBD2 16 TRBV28 TGTGCCAGCAGCCCTTCAAGCGGGATGGGCCAAGAGACCCAGTACTTC CASSPSSGMGQETQYF
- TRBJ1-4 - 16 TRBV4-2 TGTGCCAGCAGCCAAGAAATTTTGGCTGGCACTGAAAAACTGTTTTTT CASSQEILAGTEKLFF
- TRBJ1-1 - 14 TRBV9 TGTGCCAGCAGCGTAGCTGGGATGAACACTGAAGCTTTCTTT CASSVAGMNTEAFF
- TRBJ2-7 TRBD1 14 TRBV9 TGTGCCAGCAGCGTGGGACAGGGGGCCTACGAGCAGTACTTC CASSVGQGAYEQYF
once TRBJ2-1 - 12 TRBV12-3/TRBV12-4 TGTGCCAGCCGTCGTTGGGGTGATGAGCAGTTCTTC CASRRWGDEQFF
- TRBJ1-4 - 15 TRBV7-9 TGTGCCAGCAGCTTAGATCCGGGGATGGATGAAAAACTGTTTTTT CASSLDPGMDEKLFF
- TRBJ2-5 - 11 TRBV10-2 TGCGCCAGCAGTGAGTTTGAGACCCAGTACTTC CASSEFETQYF
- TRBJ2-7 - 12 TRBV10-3 TGTGCCATCAGTGACCCCCCCTACGAGCAGTACTTC CAISDPPYEQYF
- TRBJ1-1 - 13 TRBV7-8 TGTGCCAGCAGCTTAGTTTTTATGAGTGAAGCTTTCTTT CASSLVFMSEAFF
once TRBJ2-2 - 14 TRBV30 TGTGCCTGGAGAATACTGACGACCACCGGGGAGCTGTTTTTT CAWRILTTTGELFF
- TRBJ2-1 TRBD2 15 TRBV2 TGTGCCAGCAGTCCGGGACTAGCGGGGATCGATGAGCAGTTCTTC CASSPGLAGIDEQFF
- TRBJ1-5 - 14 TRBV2 TGTGCCAGCACCAATGTGGGACAAGGTCAGCCCCAGCATTTT CASTNVGQGQPQHF
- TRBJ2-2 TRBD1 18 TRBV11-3 TGTGCCAGCAGCCCAAGGGGGCATAAGGGGAGGAACACCGGGGAGCTGTTTTTT CASSPRGHKGRNTGELFF
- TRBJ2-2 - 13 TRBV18 TGTGCCAGCTCACCCTCCGGGTACGGGGAGCTGTTTTTT CASSPSGYGELFF
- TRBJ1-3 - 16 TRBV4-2 TGTGCCAGCAGCCAAGTGGGCCAGGCATCTGGAAACACCATATATTTT CASSQVGQASGNTIYF
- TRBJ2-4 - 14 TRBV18 TGTGCCAGCTCACCAAGTTACGACAAAAACATTCAGTACTTC CASSPSYDKNIQYF
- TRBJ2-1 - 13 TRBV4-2 TGTGCCAGCAGCCAAGGGAGCGGTAATGAGCAGTTCTTC CASSQGSGNEQFF
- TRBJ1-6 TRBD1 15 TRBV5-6 TGTGCCAGCAGCTGGGGACAGAGGGAAGTCTCACCCCTCCACTTT CASSWGQREVSPLHF
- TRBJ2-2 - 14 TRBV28 TGTGCCAGCAAAGGACTACTTAACACCGGGGAGCTGTTTTTT CASKGLLNTGELFF
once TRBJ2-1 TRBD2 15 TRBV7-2 TGTGCCAGCAGCTCCGGGGGGGTAAACTACAATGAGCAGTTCTTC CASSSGGVNYNEQFF
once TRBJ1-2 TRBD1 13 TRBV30 TGTGCCTGGGGGGGACAGGGAAACTATGGCTACACCTTC CAWGGQGNYGYTF
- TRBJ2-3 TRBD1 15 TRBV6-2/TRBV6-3 TGTGCCAGCAGCTCGGGACAGGGGGCTGCAGATACGCAGTATTTT CASSSGQGAADTQYF